This T cell receptor beta chain appears in the sequencing data of a study of cytomegalovirus exposure and HLA in healthy donors. Amplification used 60 Vbeta primers and 13 Jbeta primers. Some clones are missing from TCRdb's copy, which holds only in-frame ones; the method was immunoSEQ multiplex PCR. The data contain 100,000 to 120,000 clones, 60% to 80% of them singletons. Healthy people donating bone marrow made up the donors. Germline CDR1 is KGHSH and CDR2 is LQKENI. V shed 2 bases, J shed 7 bases, and the junction held 17 bases outside the gene matches. The CDR3 length is 18 residues. Study-level results: The investigators catalogued some 150 TCR beta chains as cytomegalovirus-associated.

Concerning this clone: Antigen unknown.

Input material: PBMCs. The V call is TRBV18, the J call TRBJ2-1; TRBD2 aligns across 7 bases. The receptor was isolated from a woman aged 25 to 39 in good health and CMV-seropositive. CDR3 nucleotides: TGTGCCAGCTCACCAAACCTTCGGGCGGGAGAGAAATGGAATGAGCAGTTCTTC. Its translation: CASSPNLRAGEKWNEQFF.